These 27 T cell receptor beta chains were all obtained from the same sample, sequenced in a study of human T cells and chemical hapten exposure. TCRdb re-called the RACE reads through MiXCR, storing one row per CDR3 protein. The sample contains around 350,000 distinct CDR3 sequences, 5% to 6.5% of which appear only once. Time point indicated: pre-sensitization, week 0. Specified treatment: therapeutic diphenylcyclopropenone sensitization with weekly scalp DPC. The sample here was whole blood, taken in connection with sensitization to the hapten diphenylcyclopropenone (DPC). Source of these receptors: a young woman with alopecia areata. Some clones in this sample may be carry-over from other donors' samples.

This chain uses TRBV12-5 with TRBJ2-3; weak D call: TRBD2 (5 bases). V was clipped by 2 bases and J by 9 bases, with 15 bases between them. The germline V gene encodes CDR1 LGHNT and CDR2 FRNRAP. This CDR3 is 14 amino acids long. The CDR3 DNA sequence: TGTGCTAGTGGTTTGTGGAGCAGCGAGGGCACGCAGTATTTT. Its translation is CASGLWSSEGTQYF.

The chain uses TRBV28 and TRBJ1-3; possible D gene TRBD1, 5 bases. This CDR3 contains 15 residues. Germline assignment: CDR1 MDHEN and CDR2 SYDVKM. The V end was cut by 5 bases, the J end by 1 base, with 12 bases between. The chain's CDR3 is CASSPIRGSGNTIYF. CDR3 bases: TGTGCCAGCAGTCCCATCCGGGGGTCTGGAAACACCATATATTTT.

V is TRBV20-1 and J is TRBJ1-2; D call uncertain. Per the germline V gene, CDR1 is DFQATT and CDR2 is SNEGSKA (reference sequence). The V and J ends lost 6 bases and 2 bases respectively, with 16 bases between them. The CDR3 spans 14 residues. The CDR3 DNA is TGCAGTGCCCTCCGCCCTGGCGCGAACTATGGCTACACCTTC. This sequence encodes CSALRPGANYGYTF.

The CDR3 DNA reads as TGTGCCAGCAGCTCCCCAGGGGGAGATACGCAGTATTTT. It is translated as CASSSPGGDTQYF. The chain employs TRBV7-2 and TRBJ2-3; 7 positions match TRBD1. CDR3 length: 13 residues. Germline CDR1 reads SGHTA; CDR2 reads FQGNSA. The junction had 3 bases not matched to a gene; V was cut back by 4 bases and J by 5 bases.

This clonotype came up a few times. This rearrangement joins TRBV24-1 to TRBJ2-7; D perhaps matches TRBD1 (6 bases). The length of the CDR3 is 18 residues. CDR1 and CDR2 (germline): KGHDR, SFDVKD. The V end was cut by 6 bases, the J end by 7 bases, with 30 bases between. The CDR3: CATSRTWTKPKQGGEQYF. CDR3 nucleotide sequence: TGTGCCACCAGTAGAACCTGGACCAAGCCGAAACAGGGCGGGGAGCAGTACTTC.

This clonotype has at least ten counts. The CDR3 protein is CASSVGQSTDTQYF. In DNA form, the CDR3 reads TGTGCCAGCAGCGTTGGACAGAGCACAGATACGCAGTATTTT. The chain is built from TRBV6-2 or TRBV6-3 and TRBJ2-3, with a possible D match to TRBD1 (6 bases). This CDR3 contains 14 residues. V was clipped by 6 bases and J by 0 bases, with 10 bases between them. Germline-derived CDR1 and CDR2 are MNHEY and SVGEGT.

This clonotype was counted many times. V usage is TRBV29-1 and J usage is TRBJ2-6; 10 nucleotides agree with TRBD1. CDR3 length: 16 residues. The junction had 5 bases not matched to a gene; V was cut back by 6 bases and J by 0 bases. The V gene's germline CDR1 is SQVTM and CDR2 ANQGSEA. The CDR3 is CSVGTGEHSGANVLTF. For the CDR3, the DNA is TGCAGCGTGGGGACAGGGGAACACTCTGGGGCCAACGTCCTGACTTTC.

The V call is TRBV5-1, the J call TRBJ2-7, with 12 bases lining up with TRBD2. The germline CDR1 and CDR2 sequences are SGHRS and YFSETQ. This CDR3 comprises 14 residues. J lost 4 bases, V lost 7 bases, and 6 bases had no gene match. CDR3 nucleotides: TGCGCCAGCGGGCGCGGGACTAGCGGGTACGAGCAGTACTTC. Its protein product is CASGRGTSGYEQYF. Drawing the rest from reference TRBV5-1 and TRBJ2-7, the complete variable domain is KAGVTQTPRYLIKTRGQQVTLSCSPISGHRSVSWYQQTPGQGLQFLFEYFSETQRNKGNFPGRFSGRQFSNSRSEMNVSTLELGDSALYLCASGRGTSGYEQYFGPGTRLTVT.

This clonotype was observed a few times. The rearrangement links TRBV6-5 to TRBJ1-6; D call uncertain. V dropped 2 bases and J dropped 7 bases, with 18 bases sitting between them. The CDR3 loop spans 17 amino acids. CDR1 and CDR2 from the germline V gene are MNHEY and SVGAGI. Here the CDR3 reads CASSYQGRKMWNSPLHF. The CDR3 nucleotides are TGTGCCAGCAGTTACCAAGGCCGTAAGATGTGGAATTCACCCCTCCACTTT.

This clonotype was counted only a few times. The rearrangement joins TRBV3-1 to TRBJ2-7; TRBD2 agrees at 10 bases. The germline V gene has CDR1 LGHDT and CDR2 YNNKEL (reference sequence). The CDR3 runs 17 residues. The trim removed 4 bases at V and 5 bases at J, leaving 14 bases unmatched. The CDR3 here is CASSLQRGGGPTDEQYF. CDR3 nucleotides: TGTGCCAGCAGCCTTCAGCGGGGGGGCGGCCCAACCGACGAGCAGTACTTC.

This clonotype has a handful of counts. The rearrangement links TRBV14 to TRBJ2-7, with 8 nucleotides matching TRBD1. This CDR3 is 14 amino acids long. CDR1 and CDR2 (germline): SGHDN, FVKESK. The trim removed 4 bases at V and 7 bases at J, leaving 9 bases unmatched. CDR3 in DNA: TGTGCCAGCAGCCCCCCAGGGGGCTCAGGGGAGCAGTACTTC. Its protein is CASSPPGGSGEQYF.

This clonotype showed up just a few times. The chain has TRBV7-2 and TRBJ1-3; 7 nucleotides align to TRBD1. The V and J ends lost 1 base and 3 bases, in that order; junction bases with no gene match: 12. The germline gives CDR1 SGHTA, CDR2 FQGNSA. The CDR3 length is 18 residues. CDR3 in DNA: TGTGCCAGCAGCTTAGGGGACAGTTCATATCAAATTGGAAACACCATATATTTT. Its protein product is CASSLGDSSYQIGNTIYF.

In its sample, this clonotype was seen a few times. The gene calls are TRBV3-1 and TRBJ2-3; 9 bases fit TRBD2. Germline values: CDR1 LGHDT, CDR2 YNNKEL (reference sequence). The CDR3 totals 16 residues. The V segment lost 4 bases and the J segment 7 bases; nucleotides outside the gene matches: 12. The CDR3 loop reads CASSRQPGLAGNTQYF. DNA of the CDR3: TGTGCCAGCAGCCGCCAACCGGGACTAGCAGGGAATACGCAGTATTTT.

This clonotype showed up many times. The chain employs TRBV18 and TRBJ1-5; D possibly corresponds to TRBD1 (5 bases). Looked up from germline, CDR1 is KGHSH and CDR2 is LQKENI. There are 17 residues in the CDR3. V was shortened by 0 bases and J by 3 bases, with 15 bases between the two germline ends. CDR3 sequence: CASSPPGEAGYNQPQHF. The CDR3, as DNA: TGTGCCAGCTCACCACCGGGGGAGGCGGGGTACAATCAGCCCCAGCATTTT. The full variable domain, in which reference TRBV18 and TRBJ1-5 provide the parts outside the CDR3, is NAGVMQNPRHLVRRRGQEARLRCSPMKGHSHVYWYRQLPEEGLKFMVYLQKENIIDESGMPKERFSAEFPKEGPSILRIQQVVRGDSAAYFCASSPPGEAGYNQPQHFGDGTRLSIL.

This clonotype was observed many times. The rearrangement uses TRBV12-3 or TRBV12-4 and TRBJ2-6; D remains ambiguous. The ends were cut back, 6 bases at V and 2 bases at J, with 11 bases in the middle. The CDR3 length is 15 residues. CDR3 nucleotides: TGTGCCAGCAGCCCTGGATGGGCTGGGGCCAACGTCCTGACTTTC. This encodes CASSPGWAGANVLTF.

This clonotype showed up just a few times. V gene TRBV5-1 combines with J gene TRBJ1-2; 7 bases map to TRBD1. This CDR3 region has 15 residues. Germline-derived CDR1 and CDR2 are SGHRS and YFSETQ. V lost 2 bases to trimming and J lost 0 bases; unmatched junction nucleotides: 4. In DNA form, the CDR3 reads TGCGCCAGCAGCTTACTACAGGGGTCTAACTATGGCTACACCTTC. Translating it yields CASSLLQGSNYGYTF.

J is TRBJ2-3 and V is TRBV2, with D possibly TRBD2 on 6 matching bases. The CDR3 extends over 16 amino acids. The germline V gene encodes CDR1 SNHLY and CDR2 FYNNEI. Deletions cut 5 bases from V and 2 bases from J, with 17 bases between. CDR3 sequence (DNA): TGTGCCAGCAGTCCCTTCGGAGGGGCTTACACAGATACGCAGTATTTT. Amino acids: CASSPFGGAYTDTQYF.

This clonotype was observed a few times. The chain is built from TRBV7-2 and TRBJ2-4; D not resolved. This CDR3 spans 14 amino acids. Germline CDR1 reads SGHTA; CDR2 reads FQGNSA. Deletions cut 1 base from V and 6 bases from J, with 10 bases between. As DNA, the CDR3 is TGTGCCAGCAGCTTAGGCCGGTCCCCAAACATTCAGTACTTC. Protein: CASSLGRSPNIQYF.

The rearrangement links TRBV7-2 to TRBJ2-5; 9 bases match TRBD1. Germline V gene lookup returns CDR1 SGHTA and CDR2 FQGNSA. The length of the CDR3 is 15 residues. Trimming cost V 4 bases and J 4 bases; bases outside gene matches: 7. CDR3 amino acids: CASSSPGTGRETQYF. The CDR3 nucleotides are TGTGCCAGCAGCTCCCCCGGGACAGGGCGAGAGACCCAGTACTTC. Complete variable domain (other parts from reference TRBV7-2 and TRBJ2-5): GAGVSQSPSNKVTEKGKDVELRCDPISGHTALYWYRQSLGQGLEFLIYFQGNSAPDKSGLPSDRFSAERTGGSVSTLTIQRTQQEDSAVYLCASSSPGTGRETQYFGPGTRLLVL.

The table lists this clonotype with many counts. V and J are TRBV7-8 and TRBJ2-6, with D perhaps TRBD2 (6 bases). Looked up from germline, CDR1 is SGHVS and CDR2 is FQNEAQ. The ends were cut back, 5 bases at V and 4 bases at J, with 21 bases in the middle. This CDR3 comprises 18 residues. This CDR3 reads CASSPYRVLAQGANVLTF. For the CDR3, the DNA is TGTGCCAGCAGCCCGTACCGGGTACTAGCTCAGGGGGCCAACGTCCTGACTTTC. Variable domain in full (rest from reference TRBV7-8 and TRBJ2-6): GAGVSQSPRYKVAKRGQDVALRCDPISGHVSLFWYQQALGQGPEFLTYFQNEAQLDKSGLPSDRFFAERPEGSVSTLKIQRTQQEDSAVYLCASSPYRVLAQGANVLTFGAGSRLTVL.

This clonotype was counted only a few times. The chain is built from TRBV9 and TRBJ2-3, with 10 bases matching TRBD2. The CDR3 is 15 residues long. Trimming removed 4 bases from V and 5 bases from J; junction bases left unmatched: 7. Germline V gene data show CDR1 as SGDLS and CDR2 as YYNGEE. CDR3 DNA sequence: TGTGCCAGCAGCACTAGCGGGATTTTAGAAGATACGCAGTATTTT. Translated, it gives CASSTSGILEDTQYF.

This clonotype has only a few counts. The CDR3 sequence: CSASAHPSYEQYF. The CDR3 DNA is TGCAGTGCTAGTGCGCATCCCTCCTACGAGCAGTACTTC. The chain employs TRBV20-1 and TRBJ2-7; no clear D. The CDR3 is 13 residues long. V gave up 3 bases and J gave up 0 bases, with 9 bases separating them. CDR1 and CDR2 (germline): DFQATT, SNEGSKA (reference sequence).

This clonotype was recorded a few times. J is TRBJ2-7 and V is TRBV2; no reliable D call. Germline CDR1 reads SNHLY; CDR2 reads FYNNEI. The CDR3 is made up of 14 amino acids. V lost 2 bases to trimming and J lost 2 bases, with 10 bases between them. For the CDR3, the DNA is TGTGCCAGCAGTGAAAGGGCCCAGCCCTACGAGCAGTACTTC. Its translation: CASSERAQPYEQYF.

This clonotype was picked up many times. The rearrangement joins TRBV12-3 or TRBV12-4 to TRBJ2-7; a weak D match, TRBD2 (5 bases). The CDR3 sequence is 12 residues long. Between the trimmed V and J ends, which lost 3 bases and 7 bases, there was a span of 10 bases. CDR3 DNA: TGTGCCAGCAGTTTTATAACGGGGGAGCAGTACTTC. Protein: CASSFITGEQYF.

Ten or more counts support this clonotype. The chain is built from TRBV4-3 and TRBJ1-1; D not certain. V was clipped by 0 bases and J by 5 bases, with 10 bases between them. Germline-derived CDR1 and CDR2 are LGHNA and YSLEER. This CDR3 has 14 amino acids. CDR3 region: CASSQDSSGTEAFF. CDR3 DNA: TGCGCCAGCAGCCAAGATAGTTCGGGGACTGAAGCTTTCTTT.

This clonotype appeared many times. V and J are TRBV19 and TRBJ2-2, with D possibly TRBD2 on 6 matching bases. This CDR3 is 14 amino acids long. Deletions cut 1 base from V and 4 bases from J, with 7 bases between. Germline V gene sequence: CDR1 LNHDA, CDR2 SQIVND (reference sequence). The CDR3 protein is CASSIGGTTGELFF. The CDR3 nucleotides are TGTGCCAGTAGTATAGGCGGGACCACCGGGGAGCTGTTTTTT. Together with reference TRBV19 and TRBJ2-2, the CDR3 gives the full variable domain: DGGITQSPKYLFRKEGQNVTLSCEQNLNHDAMYWYRQDPGQGLRLIYYSQIVNDFQKGDIAEGYSVSREKKESFPLTVTSAQKNPTAFYLCASSIGGTTGELFFGEGSRLTVL.

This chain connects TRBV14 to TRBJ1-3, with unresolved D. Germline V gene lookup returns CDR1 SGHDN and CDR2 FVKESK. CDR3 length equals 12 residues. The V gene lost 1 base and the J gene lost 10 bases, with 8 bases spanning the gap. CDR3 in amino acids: CASSQVGSTIYF. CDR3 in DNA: TGTGCCAGCAGCCAAGTCGGGTCTACCATATATTTT.